The rows below give T cell receptor beta chains drawn from one sample of a study of beta chain features in type 1 diabetes. Sequencing used immunoSEQ multiplex PCR; TCRdb keeps in-frame clones, though not all of them. The table includes about 360,000 clones, 10% to 15% detected once. The source material was naive CD4+ T cells from blood. Receptors originate from a man aged 18-30 years in good health. CDR3s include the opening cysteine and the closing phenylalanine or tryptophan. A D gene is named only where the DNA matches it firmly. Where a row states a size, it is once, few, many or the class of an expanded clone; other rows omit it.

TRBV5-6	-	-	TRBJ2-3	CASSLGQLYTDTQYF	TGTGCCAGCAGCTTGGGTCAACTTTACACAGATACGCAGTATTTT
TRBV6-6	-	-	TRBJ1-1	CASSYVRSEAFF	TGTGCCAGCAGTTACGTTCGGTCTGAAGCTTTCTTT
TRBV9	few	TRBD1	TRBJ1-2	CASSEPGTDGGYTF	TGTGCCAGCAGCGAACCGGGGACAGACGGGGGCTACACCTTC
TRBV20-1	-	-	TRBJ2-7	CSQGGPDEQYF	TGCAGCCAGGGTGGACCCGACGAGCAGTACTTC
TRBV15	few	TRBD2	TRBJ2-3	CATSRGGGTDTQYF	TGTGCCACCAGCAGAGGGGGGGGAACAGATACGCAGTATTTT
TRBV7-9	-	TRBD1	TRBJ2-2	CASSSGQGSANTGELFF	TGTGCCAGCAGCTCAGGACAGGGGTCAGCGAACACCGGGGAGCTGTTTTTT
TRBV15	few	-	TRBJ2-3	CATSREGGAPAQYF	TGTGCCACCAGCAGAGAGGGGGGGGCGCCTGCCCAGTATTTT
TRBV23-1	-	TRBD1	TRBJ2-3	CASSQNKTGVSFTDTQYF	TGCGCCAGCAGTCAAAATAAAACAGGGGTCTCCTTCACAGATACGCAGTATTTT
TRBV5-4	few	TRBD2	TRBJ2-1	CASSLGAASGRNEQFF	TGTGCCAGCAGCTTGGGGGCGGCTAGCGGGCGCAATGAGCAGTTCTTC
TRBV13	few	-	TRBJ2-7	CASSLGIYGGLYEQYF	TGTGCCAGCAGCTTAGGGATCTACGGGGGGCTCTACGAGCAGTACTTC
TRBV7-3	few	-	TRBJ2-1	CASSPTAGSYNEQFF	TGTGCCAGCAGCCCGACAGCTGGCTCCTACAATGAGCAGTTCTTC
TRBV28	few	-	TRBJ1-2	CASSLLGGYGYTF	TGTGCCAGCAGTTTATTGGGGGGCTATGGCTACACCTTC
TRBV5-1	-	TRBD2	TRBJ2-5	CASSSGTSGARRETQYF	TGCGCCAGCAGCTCCGGGACTAGCGGGGCCAGGCGGGAGACCCAGTACTTC
TRBV5-1	few	-	TRBJ1-4	CASSSVPTDEKLFF	TGCGCCAGCAGCTCCGTTCCGACAGATGAAAAACTGTTTTTT
TRBV15	-	TRBD2	TRBJ2-5	CATSRVVSGRQFGQYF	TGTGCCACCAGCAGAGTAGTAAGCGGGAGGCAATTCGGCCAGTACTTC
TRBV7-2	-	TRBD2	TRBJ2-7	CASSKPGTSDEQYF	TGTGCCAGCAGCAAACCCGGGACTAGCGACGAGCAGTACTTC
TRBV15	-	-	TRBJ1-2	CATSREVAGGYTF	TGTGCCACCAGCAGAGAAGTTGCAGGGGGCTACACCTTC
TRBV28	few	TRBD1	TRBJ1-4	CASSLLAGGKLFF	TGTGCCAGCAGTTTATTAGCAGGGGGAAAACTGTTTTTT
TRBV10-3	few	-	TRBJ2-7	CAISEGGGTGTREQYF	TGTGCCATCAGTGAGGGCGGGGGGACAGGGACCAGGGAGCAGTACTTC
TRBV5-1	few	-	TRBJ1-1	CASSHDANPEAFF	TGCGCCAGCAGCCACGATGCGAACCCTGAAGCTTTCTTT
TRBV5-1	few	-	TRBJ1-5	CASSSTGEPNQPQHF	TGCGCCAGCAGCAGTACAGGCGAACCGAATCAGCCCCAGCATTTT
TRBV27	few	TRBD2	TRBJ2-2	CASSLRTSVNTGELFF	TGTGCCAGCAGTCTACGGACTAGCGTCAACACCGGGGAGCTGTTTTTT
TRBV5-1	-	TRBD1	TRBJ2-7	CASSDRDRGQYEQYF	TGCGCCAGCAGCGACCGGGACAGGGGGCAGTACGAGCAGTACTTC
TRBV6-1	-	-	TRBJ2-1	CASSPTGYNEQFF	TGTGCCAGCAGCCCCACAGGGTACAATGAGCAGTTCTTC
TRBV7-3	once	-	TRBJ2-5	CASSLSSGQETQYF	TGTGCCAGCAGCTTAAGTTCGGGACAAGAGACCCAGTACTTC
TRBV10-3	-	-	TRBJ2-3	CAISDRGGRGDTQYF	TGTGCCATCAGTGATAGGGGGGGCCGAGGGGATACGCAGTATTTT
TRBV5-6	-	-	TRBJ2-7	CASSGPQGFNEQYF	TGTGCCAGCAGCGGACCGCAGGGGTTCAACGAGCAGTACTTC
TRBV5-6	-	-	TRBJ2-3	CASRFDSYSTDTQYF	TGTGCCAGCAGGTTCGACAGTTATAGCACAGATACGCAGTATTTT
TRBV5-1	-	TRBD2	TRBJ2-7	CATKRGADYEQYF	TGCGCCACTAAGCGGGGGGCCGACTACGAGCAGTACTTC
TRBV7-2	few	-	TRBJ2-7	CASSPRPSAYEQYF	TGTGCCAGCAGCCCGCGCCCCTCGGCCTACGAGCAGTACTTC
TRBV29-1	few	-	TRBJ2-1	CSVGSTDPMINEQFF	TGCAGCGTTGGCTCGACAGACCCCATGATCAATGAGCAGTTCTTC
TRBV30	few	TRBD1	TRBJ2-5	CASTLQGAETQYF	TGTGCCTCGACGCTACAGGGGGCGGAGACCCAGTACTTC
TRBV19	few	TRBD2	TRBJ2-3	CASDRGGVDTQYF	TGTGCCAGTGACCGGGGGGGCGTAGATACGCAGTATTTT
TRBV5-1	few	TRBD1	TRBJ1-1	CASSSTRTGLNTEAFF	TGCGCCAGCAGCTCGACGCGGACAGGGTTGAACACTGAAGCTTTCTTT
TRBV7-3	-	TRBD1	TRBJ2-3	CASSLGTGTTDTQYF	TGTGCCAGCAGCTTAGGGACAGGAACCACAGATACGCAGTATTTT
TRBV28	-	-	TRBJ2-7	CASREGSYEQYF	TGTGCCAGCAGGGAGGGATCCTACGAGCAGTACTTC
TRBV5-5	few	-	TRBJ2-2	CASSLLQISSGELFF	TGTGCCAGCAGCTTGCTCCAGATATCGTCCGGGGAGCTGTTTTTT
TRBV9	few	-	TRBJ2-7	CASSGGPTRNYEQYF	TGTGCCAGCAGCGGCGGGCCAACACGGAACTACGAGCAGTACTTC
TRBV7-9	-	-	TRBJ1-1	CASSLVGPNTEAFF	TGTGCCAGCAGCTTAGTGGGGCCGAACACTGAAGCTTTCTTT
TRBV7-7	few	-	TRBJ2-1	CATRGVSYNEQFF	TGTGCTACCAGGGGGGTCTCCTACAATGAGCAGTTCTTC
TRBV28	-	-	TRBJ1-2	CASSLVGSYGYTF	TGTGCCAGCAGTTTGGTAGGGAGCTATGGCTACACCTTC
TRBV11-2	-	-	TRBJ2-7	CASSLAVSSYEQYF	TGTGCCAGCAGCTTAGCGGTTAGCTCCTACGAGCAGTACTTC
TRBV30	-	-	TRBJ1-5	CAWSLGGSNQPQHF	TGTGCCTGGAGTCTTGGCGGGAGCAATCAGCCCCAGCATTTT
TRBV27	-	-	TRBJ2-7	CASSHRATYEQYF	TGTGCCAGCAGCCACAGGGCCACCTACGAGCAGTACTTC
TRBV27	few	TRBD1	TRBJ2-6	CASSHGNRDRVFSGANVLTF	TGTGCCAGCAGCCATGGGAACCGGGACAGGGTATTCTCTGGGGCCAACGTCCTGACTTTC
TRBV5-4	few	TRBD1	TRBJ2-4	CASSLGIGQGTKNIQYF	TGTGCCAGCAGCCTGGGTATTGGACAGGGGACCAAAAACATTCAGTACTTC
TRBV28	-	TRBD1	TRBJ2-3	CASSQTGGNTDTQYF	TGTGCCAGCAGCCAGACAGGGGGTAACACAGATACGCAGTATTTT
TRBV28	few	TRBD1	TRBJ1-6	CASGGSTGGYNSPLHF	TGTGCCAGCGGTGGATCGACAGGGGGCTATAATTCACCCCTCCACTTT
TRBV9	-	-	TRBJ2-1	CASSVEGVWRHYNEQFF	TGTGCCAGCAGCGTAGAAGGGGTATGGCGCCATTACAATGAGCAGTTCTTC
TRBV7-3	few	-	TRBJ2-3	CASSLAGSTDTQYF	TGTGCCAGCAGCTTAGCGGGAAGCACAGATACGCAGTATTTT
TRBV7-9	few	TRBD1	TRBJ2-5	CASSRSGGRQETQYF	TGTGCCAGCAGCCGATCAGGGGGTAGGCAAGAGACCCAGTACTTC